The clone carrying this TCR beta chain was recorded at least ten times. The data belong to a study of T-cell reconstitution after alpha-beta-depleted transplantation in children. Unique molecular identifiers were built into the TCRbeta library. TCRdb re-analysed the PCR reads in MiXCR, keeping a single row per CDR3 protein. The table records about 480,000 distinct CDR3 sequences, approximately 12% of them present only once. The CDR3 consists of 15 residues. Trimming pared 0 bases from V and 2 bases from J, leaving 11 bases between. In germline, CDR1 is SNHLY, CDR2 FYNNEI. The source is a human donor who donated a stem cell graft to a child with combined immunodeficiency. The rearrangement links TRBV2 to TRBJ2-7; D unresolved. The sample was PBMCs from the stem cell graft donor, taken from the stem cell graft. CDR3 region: CASSEAAQNAYEQYF. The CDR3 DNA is TGTGCCAGCAGTGAAGCGGCCCAGAACGCCTACGAGCAGTACTTC.